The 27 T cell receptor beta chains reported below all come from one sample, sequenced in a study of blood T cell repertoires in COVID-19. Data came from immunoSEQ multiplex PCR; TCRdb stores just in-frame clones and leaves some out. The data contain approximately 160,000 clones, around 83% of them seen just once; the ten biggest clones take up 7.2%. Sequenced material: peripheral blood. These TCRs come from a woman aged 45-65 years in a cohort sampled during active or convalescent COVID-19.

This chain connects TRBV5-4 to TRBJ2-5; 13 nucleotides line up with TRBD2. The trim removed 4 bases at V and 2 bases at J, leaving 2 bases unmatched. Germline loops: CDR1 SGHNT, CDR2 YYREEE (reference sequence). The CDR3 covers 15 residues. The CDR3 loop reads CASSQLAGGQETQYF. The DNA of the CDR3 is TGTGCCAGCAGCCAACTAGCGGGGGGGCAAGAGACCCAGTACTTC.

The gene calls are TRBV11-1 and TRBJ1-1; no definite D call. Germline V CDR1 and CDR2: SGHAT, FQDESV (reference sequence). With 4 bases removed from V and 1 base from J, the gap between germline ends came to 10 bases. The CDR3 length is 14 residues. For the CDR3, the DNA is TGTGCCAGCAGCTCGCGGCGAGGGAACACTGAAGCTTTCTTT. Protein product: CASSSRRGNTEAFF.

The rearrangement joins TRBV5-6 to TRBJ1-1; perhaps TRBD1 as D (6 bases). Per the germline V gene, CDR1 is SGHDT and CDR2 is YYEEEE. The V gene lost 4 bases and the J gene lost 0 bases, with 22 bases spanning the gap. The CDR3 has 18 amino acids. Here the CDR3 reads CASSPTFWFRTVNTEAFF. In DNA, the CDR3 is TGTGCCAGCAGCCCTACATTTTGGTTTCGGACAGTGAACACTGAAGCTTTCTTT.

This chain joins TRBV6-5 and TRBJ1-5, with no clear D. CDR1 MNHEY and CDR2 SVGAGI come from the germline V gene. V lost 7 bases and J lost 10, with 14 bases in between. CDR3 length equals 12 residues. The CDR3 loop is CASTTGSKPQHF. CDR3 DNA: TGTGCCAGCACTACCGGTAGTAAACCCCAGCATTTT.

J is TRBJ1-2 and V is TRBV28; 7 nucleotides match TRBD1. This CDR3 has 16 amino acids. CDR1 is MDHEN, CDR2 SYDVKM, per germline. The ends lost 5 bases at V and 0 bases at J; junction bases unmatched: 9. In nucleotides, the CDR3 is TGTGCCAGCAGTCCGGACAGGCTCACAACTAACTATGGCTACACCTTC. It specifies CASSPDRLTTNYGYTF.

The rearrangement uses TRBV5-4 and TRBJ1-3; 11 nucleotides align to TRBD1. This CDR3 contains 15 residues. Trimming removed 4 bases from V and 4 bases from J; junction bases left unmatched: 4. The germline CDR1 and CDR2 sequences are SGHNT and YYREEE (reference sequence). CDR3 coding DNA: TGTGCCAGCAGCAGGACAGGGGGCGCAGGAAACACCATATATTTT. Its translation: CASSRTGGAGNTIYF. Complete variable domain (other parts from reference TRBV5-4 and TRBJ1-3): ETGVTQSPTHLIKTRGQQVTLRCSSQSGHNTVSWYQQALGQGPQFIFQYYREEENGRGNFPPRFSGLQFPNYSSELNVNALELDDSALYLCASSRTGGAGNTIYFGEGSWLTVV.

DNA for the CDR3: TGTGCCAGCAGCCTTACTAGCGGGGGGCTCTACGAGCAGTACTTC. Protein: CASSLTSGGLYEQYF. The gene calls are TRBV2 and TRBJ2-7; 12 bases fit TRBD2. Germline loops: CDR1 SNHLY, CDR2 FYNNEI. This CDR3 is 15 amino acids long. Losses at the gene ends were 6 bases for V and 3 bases for J; bases not matched to a gene: 6.

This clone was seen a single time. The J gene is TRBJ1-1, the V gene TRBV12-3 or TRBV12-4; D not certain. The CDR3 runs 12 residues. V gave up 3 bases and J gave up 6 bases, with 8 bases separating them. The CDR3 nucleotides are TGTGCCAGCAGTTTCTCGGGGTCTGAAGCTTTCTTT. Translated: CASSFSGSEAFF.

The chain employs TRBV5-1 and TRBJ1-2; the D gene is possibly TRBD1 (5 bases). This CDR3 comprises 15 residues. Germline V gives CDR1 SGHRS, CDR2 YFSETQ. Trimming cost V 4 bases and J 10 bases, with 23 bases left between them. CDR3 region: CASSAGPRGGDPYTF. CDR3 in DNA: TGCGCCAGCAGCGCCGGCCCCCGGGGGGGGGACCCCTACACCTTC.

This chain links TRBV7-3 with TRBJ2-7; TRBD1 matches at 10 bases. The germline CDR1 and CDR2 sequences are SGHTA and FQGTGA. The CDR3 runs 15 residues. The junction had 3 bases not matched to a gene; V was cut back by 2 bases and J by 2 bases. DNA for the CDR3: TGTGCCAGCAGCTTAGGGACAGGGGCCACCTACGAGCAGTACTTC. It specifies CASSLGTGATYEQYF.

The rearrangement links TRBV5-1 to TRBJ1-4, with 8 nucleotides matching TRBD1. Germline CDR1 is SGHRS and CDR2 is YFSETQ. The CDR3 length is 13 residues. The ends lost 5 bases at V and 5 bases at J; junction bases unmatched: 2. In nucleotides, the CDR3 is TGCGCCAGCAGAGCAGGGGGCAATGAAAAACTGTTTTTT. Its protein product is CASRAGGNEKLFF.

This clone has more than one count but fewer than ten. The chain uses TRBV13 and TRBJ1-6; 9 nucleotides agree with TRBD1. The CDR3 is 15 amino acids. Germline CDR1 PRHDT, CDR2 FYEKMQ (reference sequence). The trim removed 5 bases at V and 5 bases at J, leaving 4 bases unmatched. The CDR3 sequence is CASSIRTGDNSPLHF. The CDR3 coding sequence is TGTGCCAGCAGCATCCGGACAGGGGATAATTCACCCCTCCACTTT.

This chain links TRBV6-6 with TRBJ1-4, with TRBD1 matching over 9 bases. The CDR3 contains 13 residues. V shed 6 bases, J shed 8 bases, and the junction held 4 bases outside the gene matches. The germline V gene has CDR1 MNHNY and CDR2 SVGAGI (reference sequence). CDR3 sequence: CASRTTGGEKLFF. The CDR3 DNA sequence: TGTGCCAGCAGAACGACAGGGGGGGAAAAACTGTTTTTT.

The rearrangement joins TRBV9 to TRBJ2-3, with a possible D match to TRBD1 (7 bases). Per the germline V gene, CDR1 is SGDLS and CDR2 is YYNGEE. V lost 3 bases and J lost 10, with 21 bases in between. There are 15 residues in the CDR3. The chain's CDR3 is CASSEARGAGVAQYF. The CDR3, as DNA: TGTGCCAGCAGCGAGGCCAGGGGGGCCGGCGTTGCGCAGTATTTT.

This CDR3 is CASSRHTREQYF. The CDR3 DNA follows: TGTGCCAGCAGTAGACATACCCGGGAGCAGTACTTC. The genes are TRBV12-3 or TRBV12-4 and TRBJ2-7, with D hard to call. Trimming took 5 bases from V and 7 from J, leaving 12 bases between them. The CDR3 has 12 amino acids.

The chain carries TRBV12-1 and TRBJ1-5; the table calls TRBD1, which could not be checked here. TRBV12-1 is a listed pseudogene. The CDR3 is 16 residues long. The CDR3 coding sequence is TGTGCCAGCAGCTTTGAGGACAGAACATTGAATCAGCCCCAGCATTTT. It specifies CASSFEDRTLNQPQHF.

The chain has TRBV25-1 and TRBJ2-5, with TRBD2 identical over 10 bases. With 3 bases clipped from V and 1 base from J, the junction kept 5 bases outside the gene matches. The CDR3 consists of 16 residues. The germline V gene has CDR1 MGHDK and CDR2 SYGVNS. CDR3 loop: CASSDLAGVTQETQYF. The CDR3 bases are TGTGCCAGCAGTGACCTAGCGGGGGTGACCCAAGAGACCCAGTACTTC.

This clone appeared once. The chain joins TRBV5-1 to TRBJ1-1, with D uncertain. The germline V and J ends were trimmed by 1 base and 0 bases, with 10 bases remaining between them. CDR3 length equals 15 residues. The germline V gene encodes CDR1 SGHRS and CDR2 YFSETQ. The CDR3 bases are TGCGCCAGCAGCTTGCTGTCAGCGATGAACACTGAAGCTTTCTTT. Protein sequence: CASSLLSAMNTEAFF.

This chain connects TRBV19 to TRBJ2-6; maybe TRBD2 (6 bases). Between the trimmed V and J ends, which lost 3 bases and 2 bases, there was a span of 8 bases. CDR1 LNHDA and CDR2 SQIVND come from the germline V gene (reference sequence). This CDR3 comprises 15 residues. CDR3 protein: CASSIGGTGANVLTF. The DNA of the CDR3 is TGTGCCAGTAGTATTGGGGGGACTGGGGCCAACGTCCTGACTTTC.

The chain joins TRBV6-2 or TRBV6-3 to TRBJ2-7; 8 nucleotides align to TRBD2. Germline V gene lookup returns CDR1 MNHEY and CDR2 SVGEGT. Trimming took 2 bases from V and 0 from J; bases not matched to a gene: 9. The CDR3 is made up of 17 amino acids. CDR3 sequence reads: CASSYDQRGTGSYEQYF. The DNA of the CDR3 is TGTGCCAGCAGTTACGACCAGCGGGGGACCGGCTCCTACGAGCAGTACTTC.

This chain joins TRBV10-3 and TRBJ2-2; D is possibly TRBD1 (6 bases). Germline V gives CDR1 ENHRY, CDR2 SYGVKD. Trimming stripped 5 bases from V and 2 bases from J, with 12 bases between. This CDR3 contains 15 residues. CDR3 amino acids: CAISPDRYNTGELFF. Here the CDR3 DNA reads TGTGCCATCAGTCCCGACAGGTACAACACCGGGGAGCTGTTTTTT.

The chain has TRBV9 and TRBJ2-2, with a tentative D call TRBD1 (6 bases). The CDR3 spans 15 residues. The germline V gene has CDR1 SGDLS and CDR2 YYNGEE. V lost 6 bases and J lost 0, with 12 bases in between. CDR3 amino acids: CASTRDTSNTGELFF. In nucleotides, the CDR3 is TGTGCCAGCACCAGGGACACTTCGAACACCGGGGAGCTGTTTTTT.

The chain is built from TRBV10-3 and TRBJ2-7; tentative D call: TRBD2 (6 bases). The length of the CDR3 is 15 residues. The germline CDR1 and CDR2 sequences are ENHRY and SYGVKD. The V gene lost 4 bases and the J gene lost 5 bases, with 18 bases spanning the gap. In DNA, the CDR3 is TGTGCCATCAGTGGTTATTCGGGGGTTGGCGACGAGCAGTACTTC. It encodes CAISGYSGVGDEQYF.

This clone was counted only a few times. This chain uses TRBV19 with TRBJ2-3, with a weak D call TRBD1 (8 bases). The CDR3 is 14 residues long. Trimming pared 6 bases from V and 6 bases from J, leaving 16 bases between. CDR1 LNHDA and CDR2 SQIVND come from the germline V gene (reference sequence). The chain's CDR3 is CASSNRGGEDTQYF. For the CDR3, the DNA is TGTGCCAGTAGCAACAGGGGGGGAGAGGATACGCAGTATTTT.

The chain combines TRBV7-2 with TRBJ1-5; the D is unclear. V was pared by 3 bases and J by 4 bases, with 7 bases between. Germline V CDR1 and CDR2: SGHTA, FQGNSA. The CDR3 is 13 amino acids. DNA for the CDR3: TGTGCCAGCAGCTTGATGCGGAATCAGCCCCAGCATTTT. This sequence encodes CASSLMRNQPQHF.

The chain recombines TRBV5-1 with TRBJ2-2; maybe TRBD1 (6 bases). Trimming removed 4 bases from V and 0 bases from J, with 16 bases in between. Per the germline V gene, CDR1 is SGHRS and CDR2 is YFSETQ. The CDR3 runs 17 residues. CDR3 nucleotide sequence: TGCGCCAGCAGCAGGGGACACAGAACCGCGAACACCGGGGAGCTGTTTTTT. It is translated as CASSRGHRTANTGELFF.

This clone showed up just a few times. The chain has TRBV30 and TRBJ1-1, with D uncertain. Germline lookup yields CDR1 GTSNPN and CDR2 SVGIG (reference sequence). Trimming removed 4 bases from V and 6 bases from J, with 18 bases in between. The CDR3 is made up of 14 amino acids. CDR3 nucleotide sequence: TGTGCCTGGACTGGAGGAATTTCGGAATCTGAAGCTTTCTTT. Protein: CAWTGGISESEAFF.